The 10 T cell receptor beta chains in this list originate from one sample, sequenced in a study of T cell changes during pregnancy in multiple sclerosis. Profiled with immunoSEQ multiplex PCR; TCRdb holds only in-frame clones, not every one. Of approximately 70,000 clones listed, 80% to 95% are singletons. Sequenced here: peripheral blood, sampled in the first trimester of pregnancy. Every receptor here comes from a female donor with multiple sclerosis, enrolled in a pregnancy study.

V usage is TRBV19 and J usage is TRBJ2-6, with TRBD1 identical over 8 bases. From germline, CDR1 is LNHDA and CDR2 SQIVND (reference sequence). The CDR3 consists of 16 residues. Trimming cost V 5 bases and J 1 base; bases outside gene matches: 4. The CDR3 sequence: CASSFYRGSGANVLTF. The CDR3 region has the DNA TGTGCCAGTAGTTTTTACAGGGGGTCTGGGGCCAACGTCCTGACTTTC.

The chain uses TRBV11-2 and TRBJ2-2; 10 bases are shared with TRBD1. The length of the CDR3 is 19 residues. The junction had 19 bases not matched to a gene; V was cut back by 6 bases and J by 6 bases. Germline CDR1 SGHAT, CDR2 FQNNGV. Written as DNA, the CDR3 is TGTGCCAGCAGGTCGTCGGGCCGAAAAAGACAGGGGGCGTCCGGGGAGCTGTTTTTT. Its translation is CASRSSGRKRQGASGELFF.

This clone has a count of ten or more. This chain connects TRBV12-5 to TRBJ1-2, with 9 bases identical to TRBD1. Germline V lookup: CDR1 LGHNT, CDR2 FRNRAP. The CDR3 loop spans 18 amino acids. The junction had 16 bases not matched to a gene; V was cut back by 0 bases and J by 8 bases. The CDR3 nucleotides are TGTGCTAGTGGTTTGGTAATCGGCGGTACCCGGGACAGGGTGGGCTACACCTTC. This sequence encodes CASGLVIGGTRDRVGYTF.

This sequence joins TRBV23-1 and TRBJ2-1; the match to TRBD1 covers 10 bases. TRBV23-1 is known as an ORF, though its function is uncertain. The CDR3 totals 15 residues. V trimming: 9 bases; J trimming: 6 bases; junction bases outside the gene matches: 11. CDR3 sequence reads: CARYDRGHTGNEQFF. Here the CDR3 DNA reads TGCGCCAGATACGACAGGGGGCATACGGGCAATGAGCAGTTCTTC.

This chain connects TRBV28 to TRBJ1-5; D may be TRBD1 (6 bases). The CDR3 consists of 17 residues. Looked up from germline, CDR1 is MDHEN and CDR2 is SYDVKM. V lost 1 base to trimming and J lost 5 bases, with 18 bases between them. The CDR3 region has the DNA TGTGCCAGCAGTTTATCCGGGGGGCGGAAAGGGGATCAGCCCCAGCATTTT. It codes for CASSLSGGRKGDQPQHF.

The V gene is TRBV7-8, the J gene TRBJ1-1; D unclear. The germline V and J ends were trimmed by 5 bases and 1 base, with 14 bases remaining between them. There are 15 residues in the CDR3. Germline assignment: CDR1 SGHVS and CDR2 FQNEAQ. The CDR3: CASSLLGRGNTEAFF. The DNA of the CDR3 is TGTGCCAGCAGCCTCTTGGGGAGAGGGAACACTGAAGCTTTCTTT.

The chain employs TRBV2 and TRBJ1-3; TRBD1 matches 9 bases. This CDR3 is 15 amino acids long. Germline assignment: CDR1 SNHLY and CDR2 FYNNEI. The J segment lost 1 base and the V segment lost 4 bases, leaving 2 bases of the junction unmatched. CDR3: CASSADRGSGNTIYF. CDR3 bases: TGTGCCAGCAGTGCGGACAGGGGATCTGGAAACACCATATATTTT.

This clone is a singleton in its sample. V gene TRBV5-6 combines with J gene TRBJ2-1; a weak D match, TRBD1 (5 bases). The CDR3 has 17 amino acids. The germline gives CDR1 SGHDT, CDR2 YYEEEE. V lost 1 base, J lost 1 base, and 15 bases lay in between. As DNA, the CDR3 is TGTGCCAGCAGCTTGACCCGGACACAATTTTCCTACAATGAGCAGTTCTTC. Its protein is CASSLTRTQFSYNEQFF.

The chain combines TRBV5-1 with TRBJ2-3; D not resolved. Deletions cut 0 bases from V and 2 bases from J, with 10 bases between. The CDR3 runs 15 residues. Germline CDR1 and CDR2: SGHRS and YFSETQ. CDR3 DNA sequence: TGCGCCAGCAGCTTGGTACTTTCCACCACAGATACGCAGTATTTT. Protein: CASSLVLSTTDTQYF.

The chain carries TRBV7-8 and TRBJ2-7, with TRBD2 matching over 10 bases. V shed 5 bases and J 4 bases; nucleotides not matched to a gene: 8. This CDR3 spans 15 amino acids. Per germline, CDR1 SGHVS and CDR2 FQNEAQ. CDR3 loop: CASSHGASGGYEQYF. The CDR3 DNA follows: TGTGCCAGCAGCCACGGAGCTAGCGGGGGTTACGAGCAGTACTTC.